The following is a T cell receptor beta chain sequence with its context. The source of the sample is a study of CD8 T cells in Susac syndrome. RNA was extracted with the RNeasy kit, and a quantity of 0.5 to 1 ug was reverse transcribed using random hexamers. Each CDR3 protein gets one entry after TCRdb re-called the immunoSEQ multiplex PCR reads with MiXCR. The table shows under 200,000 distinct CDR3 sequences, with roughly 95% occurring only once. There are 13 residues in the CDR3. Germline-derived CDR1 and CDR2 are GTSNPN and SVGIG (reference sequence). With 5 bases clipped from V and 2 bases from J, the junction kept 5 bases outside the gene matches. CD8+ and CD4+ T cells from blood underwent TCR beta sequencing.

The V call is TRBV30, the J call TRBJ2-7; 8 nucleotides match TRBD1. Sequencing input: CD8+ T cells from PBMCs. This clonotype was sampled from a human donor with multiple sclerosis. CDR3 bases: TGTGCCTGGGGGTCAGGGGGCACCTACGAGCAGTACTTC. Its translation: CAWGSGGTYEQYF.